What follows is one TCR beta chain and its context. Germline loops: CDR1 ENHRY, CDR2 SYGVKD. The CDR3 totals 14 residues. The V and J ends lost 3 bases and 4 bases, in that order; junction bases with no gene match: 4. The second PCR ran roughly 6 to 11 cycles with a sample-barcoded 5' primer and J-beta primers. TCRdb itself ran the 5' RACE reads through MiXCR, one entry per CDR3 protein. Of 1.5 million to 1.8 million distinct CDR3 sequences listed, approximately 43% were seen once; the top ten hold roughly 3.7%. The data derive from a study of blood T cells in healthy people across ages. Each of the donors had roughly 9.1 milliliters of peripheral blood drawn into EDTA-treated Vacutainer tubes.

This sequence joins TRBV10-3 and TRBJ2-3; 7 positions agree with TRBD2. Specimen: blood. This receptor was taken from a young woman in good health. In DNA form, the CDR3 reads TGTGCCATCAGTGAATCGGGGGGAGCAGATACGCAGTATTTT. Protein product: CAISESGGADTQYF.